One T cell receptor beta chain is described in this entry. CDR1 and CDR2 (germline): SGDLS, YYNGEE. V gave up 0 bases and J gave up 3 bases, with 12 bases separating them. The CDR3 spans 16 residues. This sample was taken from a study of blood T cell repertoires in COVID-19. The repertoire was sequenced with immunoSEQ multiplex PCR; TCRdb's copy has only in-frame clones and lacks some. The sample lists 150,000 to 180,000 clones; around 89% were seen once. The chain carries TRBV9 and TRBJ2-2; D is possibly TRBD1 (5 bases). What was sequenced was peripheral blood. The TCR comes from a woman in her 40s with acute or convalescent COVID-19. This CDR3 reads CASSVDGRADTGELFF. The CDR3 DNA sequence: TGTGCCAGCAGCGTAGACGGCAGGGCGGACACCGGGGAGCTGTTTTTT.